This is a list of T cell receptor beta chains from one sample in a study of spatial heterogeneity in lung cancer. TCRdb reanalysed the 5' RACE reads using MiXCR and keeps one entry per CDR3 protein. The table lists 20,000 or so distinct CDR3 sequences, about 9.1% of them singletons. The specimen comprised PBMCs, sampled at follow-up. Receptor source: a female donor with early-stage non-small cell lung cancer. The CDR3 runs from the conserved cysteine through the conserved F or W. The order of the fields is J gene, D gene, clone size, V gene, CDR3 protein, CDR3 DNA. D genes are given only for firm matches. Expanded clones get a size class; other rows say once, few or many, or leave the size out.

TRBJ2-1 TRBD2 many TRBV11-2 CASSPALAGTSLF TGTGCCAGCAGCCCAGCCCTAGCGGGGACATCGCTCTTC
TRBJ2-1 - many TRBV7-9 CASSFVVNEQFF TGTGCCAGCAGCTTCGTCGTCAATGAGCAGTTCTTC
TRBJ2-7 - many TRBV12-3/TRBV12-4 CASTEVGLYEQYF TGTGCCAGCACTGAAGTAGGCCTCTACGAGCAGTACTTC
TRBJ2-1 - many TRBV7-2 CASSPRTWRALIDEQFF TGTGCCAGCAGCCCCCGGACATGGAGGGCCCTCATCGATGAGCAGTTCTTC
TRBJ2-1 - many TRBV5-1 CASSLVQGSSYNEQFF TGCGCCAGCAGCTTGGTCCAGGGGAGCTCCTACAATGAGCAGTTCTTC
TRBJ2-1 TRBD2 few TRBV6-6 CASSHSGTSGHNEQFF TGTGCCAGCAGCCACTCCGGGACTAGCGGTCACAATGAGCAGTTCTTC
TRBJ1-2 TRBD1 many TRBV7-9 CASRPAGTGGRGYTF TGTGCCAGCAGACCTGCCGGGACAGGGGGCCGTGGCTACACCTTC
TRBJ1-1 - - TRBV6-6 CASSPRGGNTEAFF TGTGCCAGCTCCCCCCGGGGGGGGAACACTGAAGCTTTCTTT
TRBJ2-1 - many TRBV6-2/TRBV6-3 CASSPEVNEQFF TGTGCCAGCAGCCCCGAGGTCAATGAGCAGTTCTTC
TRBJ1-5 - many TRBV2 CASAGLGFSNQPQHF TGTGCCAGCGCCGGGTTAGGGTTTAGCAATCAGCCCCAGCATTTT
TRBJ2-3 TRBD1 - TRBV7-6 CASSKRGQGSSTDTQYF TGTGCCAGCAGCAAACGAGGACAGGGCTCTAGCACAGATACGCAGTATTTT
TRBJ1-1 - many TRBV5-1 CASSLEGGLALEAFF TGCGCCAGCAGCTTGGAGGGGGGTTTGGCCCTTGAAGCTTTCTTT
TRBJ2-3 TRBD1 few TRBV15 CATSRGQAADTQYF TGTGCCACCAGCAGGGGACAGGCTGCAGATACGCAGTATTTT
TRBJ2-5 - many TRBV9 CASSPRLVPQATQYF TGTGCCAGCAGCCCGAGACTAGTTCCGCAGGCGACCCAGTACTTC
TRBJ2-1 - many TRBV19 CASTSGLAGYNEQFF -
TRBJ1-4 - many TRBV5-1 CASSPGDTFEKLFF TGCGCCAGCAGCCCTGGAGACACCTTTGAAAAACTGTTTTTT
TRBJ2-7 TRBD2 many TRBV20-1 CRIQREGTYEQYF TGCAGGATACAGCGGGAGGGTACCTACGAGCAGTACTTC
TRBJ2-5 - many TRBV20-1 CSATRRRETQYF TGCAGTGCTACCAGGCGGAGGGAGACCCAGTACTTC
TRBJ2-3 TRBD2 many TRBV6-6 CASSRQAGSTDTQYF TGTGCCAGCAGTAGGCAAGCGGGAAGCACAGATACGCAGTATTTT
TRBJ2-7 - many TRBV7-2 CASSLGAYEQYF TGTGCCAGCAGCTTAGGAGCCTACGAGCAGTACTTC
TRBJ2-4 - many TRBV5-6 CASSHRTDAKNIQYF TGTGCCAGCAGCCACCGCACAGACGCCAAAAACATTCAGTACTTC
TRBJ1-6 TRBD1 many TRBV27 CASRRGQGDSPLHF TGTGCCAGCAGGAGGGGACAGGGAGATTCACCCCTCCACTTT
TRBJ1-5 TRBD1 many TRBV7-6 CASSLGQGAQPQHF TGTGCCAGCAGCTTAGGACAGGGGGCGCAGCCCCAGCATTTT
TRBJ2-7 - few TRBV7-2 CASSGRGTSSYEQYF TGTGCCAGCAGCGGACGGGGGACCAGCTCCTACGAGCAGTACTTC